This entry lists 4 T cell receptor beta chains sequenced from one sample in a study of T cell responses to AZD1222 COVID-19 vaccine. The assay was immunoSEQ multiplex PCR, and TCRdb's table has in-frame clones only and misses some. The table shows 45,000 to 60,000 clones, with about 90% occurring only once. The sample here was peripheral blood, taken on day 0 of AZD1222 vaccination. Source of these receptors: an adult in good health.

This rearrangement joins TRBV5-1 to TRBJ2-3; a possible D gene is TRBD2 (6 bases). The V and J ends lost 0 bases and 4 bases respectively, with 12 bases between them. CDR1 and CDR2 from the germline V gene are SGHRS and YFSETQ. The CDR3 contains 15 residues. The CDR3 sequence: CASSLGGTSADTQYF. For the CDR3, the DNA is TGCGCCAGCAGCTTGGGGGGGACTTCGGCAGATACGCAGTATTTT.

The chain carries TRBV6-4 and TRBJ2-7; D might be TRBD2 (6 bases). V lost 3 bases and J lost 7, with 22 bases in between. Germline loops: CDR1 MRHNA, CDR2 SNTAGT. The CDR3 contains 16 residues. As DNA, the CDR3 is TGTGCCAGCAGTGATAGCGGCGGAATCCTTACGGAGGAGCAGTACTTC. Its translation: CASSDSGGILTEEQYF.

The chain employs TRBV7-2 and TRBJ1-6, with 9 nucleotides matching TRBD1. V was pared by 6 bases and J by 8 bases, with 5 bases of the junction left unmatched. CDR1 is SGHTA and CDR2 is FQGNSA in the germline V gene. There are 14 residues in the CDR3. The CDR3 reads CASRRGQGYSPLHF. CDR3 coding DNA: TGTGCCAGCAGGCGGGGACAGGGCTATTCACCCCTCCACTTT.

The rearrangement uses TRBV6-5 and TRBJ1-4; a weak D match, TRBD1 (6 bases). The germline V gene has CDR1 MNHEY and CDR2 SVGAGI. The CDR3 spans 15 residues. Trimming took 9 bases from V and 4 from J, leaving 18 bases between them. CDR3 loop: CASSRQEAINEKLFF. As DNA, the CDR3 is TGTGCCAGTTCCAGACAGGAGGCCATTAATGAAAAACTGTTTTTT.